The source of this T cell receptor beta chain is a study of T cells in Graves' hyperthyroidism and ophthalmopathy. Germline V gene lookup returns CDR1 SQVTM and CDR2 ANQGSEA. V lost 6 bases to trimming and J lost 5 bases; unmatched junction nucleotides: 10. The CDR3 consists of 14 residues. RNA transcripts provided the source from which TCR beta CDR3 regions were amplified. HTBI primers drove first-round RT-PCR of the TCR CDR3. MiXCR was run by TCRdb on the multiplex PCR reads, yielding one entry per CDR3 protein. The profile covers around 250,000 distinct CDR3 sequences, with about 15% appearing a single time and about an eighth taken by the ten largest.

The sequence derives from a woman in her 40s with Graves' hyperthyroidism that later progressed to Graves' ophthalmopathy. Sequencing was performed on blood. The chain joins TRBV29-1 to TRBJ1-5; 7 nucleotides align to TRBD1. CDR3 loop: CSVKGGADDQPQHF. CDR3 DNA sequence: TGCAGCGTGAAAGGGGGCGCGGATGATCAGCCCCAGCATTTT.